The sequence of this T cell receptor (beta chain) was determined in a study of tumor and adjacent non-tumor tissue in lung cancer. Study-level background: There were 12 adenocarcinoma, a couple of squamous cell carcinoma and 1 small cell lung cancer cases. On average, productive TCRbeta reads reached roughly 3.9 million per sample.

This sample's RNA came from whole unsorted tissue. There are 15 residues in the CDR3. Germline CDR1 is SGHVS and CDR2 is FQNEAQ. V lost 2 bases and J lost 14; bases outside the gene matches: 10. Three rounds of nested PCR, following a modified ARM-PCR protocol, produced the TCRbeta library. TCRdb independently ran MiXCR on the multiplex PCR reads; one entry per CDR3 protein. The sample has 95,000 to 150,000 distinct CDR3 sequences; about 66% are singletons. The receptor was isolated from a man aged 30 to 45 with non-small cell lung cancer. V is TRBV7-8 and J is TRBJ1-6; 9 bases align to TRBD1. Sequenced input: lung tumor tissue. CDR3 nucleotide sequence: TGTGCCAGCAGCTTAACCTCACAGGGGGCATCATCCCTCCACTTT. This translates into CASSLTSQGASSLHF.